This T cell receptor beta chain was retrieved from a study of identical twins. TCRdb used MiXCR to reprocess the 5' RACE reads, holding one entry per CDR3 protein. The sample includes about 810,000 distinct CDR3 sequences, approximately 13% seen only once; the top ten take 1.5% to 2%. This clonotype has a single count. The length of the CDR3 is 9 residues. From germline, CDR1 is DFQATT and CDR2 SNEGSKA (reference sequence). These sequences were also reported in another study, on yellow fever vaccine responses in identical twins.

The rearrangement links TRBV20-1 to TRBJ2-1; the D is unclear. Sequenced: PBMCs. This receptor was taken from a woman younger than 30 in good health. The CDR3 DNA reads as TGCAGAGCTGGCGGCGAGCAGTTCTTC. Translated, it gives CRAGGEQFF.